These 10 T cell receptor beta chains came from one sample sequenced in a study of OX40 agonist ivuxolimab in advanced cancers. TCRdb's table, derived via immunoSEQ multiplex PCR, lists solely in-frame clones and lacks some. The sample consists of under 80,000 clones, more than 85% of them appearing once. Source: CD4+ or CD8+ T cells sorted from blood, taken in a trial of the OX40 agonist ivuxolimab. The source of these receptors is an adult with an advanced solid tumor such as melanoma, head and neck, liver or kidney cancer.

The chain is built from TRBV19 and TRBJ2-3, with D tentatively TRBD2 (5 bases). The CDR3 spans 16 residues. Trimming shortened V by 7 bases and J by 2 bases, and 19 bases separated the two germline ends. Germline CDR1 LNHDA, CDR2 SQIVND (reference sequence). CDR3 sequence reads: CASTKAGHYTTDTQYF. The CDR3 DNA follows: TGTGCCAGTACCAAGGCGGGCCACTATACCACAGATACGCAGTATTTT.

The chain is built from TRBV6-1 and TRBJ1-1, with 7 bases matching TRBD1. This CDR3 region has 15 residues. V lost 4 bases and J lost 7; bases outside the gene matches: 12. The germline V gene has CDR1 MNHNS and CDR2 SASEGT. CDR3: CASSANRDSRFEAFF. DNA for the CDR3: TGTGCCAGCAGTGCCAACCGGGACAGTCGATTTGAAGCTTTCTTT.

The chain is built from TRBV4-1 and TRBJ2-7; 7 nucleotides match TRBD2. V dropped 5 bases and J dropped 2; count of bases not matched to a gene: 12. Germline V lookup: CDR1 MGHRA, CDR2 YSYEKL. This CDR3 is built from 16 residues. CDR3 sequence reads: CASSVLWREMPYEQYF. The CDR3 nucleotides are TGCGCCAGCAGCGTTCTTTGGCGGGAGATGCCCTACGAGCAGTACTTC.

This rearrangement joins TRBV7-4 to TRBJ2-2, with D hard to call. With 10 bases removed from V and 0 bases from J, the gap between germline ends came to 15 bases. The CDR3 extends over 15 amino acids. Germline loops: CDR1 SGHVT, CDR2 SQSDAQ. DNA for the CDR3: TGTGCCACCGTAAGCGAACAGTCGAACACCGGGGAGCTGTTTTTT. This gives the protein CATVSEQSNTGELFF. Full variable domain (rest looked up from reference TRBV7-4 and TRBJ2-2): GAGVSQSPRYKVAKRGRDVALRCDSISGHVTLYWYRQTLGQGSEVLTYSQSDAQRDKSGRPSGRFSAERPERSVSTLKIQRTEQGDSAVYLCATVSEQSNTGELFFGEGSRLTVL.

The rearrangement uses TRBV5-1 and TRBJ2-1; D is undetermined. The CDR3 has 13 amino acids. Looked up from germline, CDR1 is SGHRS and CDR2 is YFSETQ. Trimming stripped 4 bases from V and 0 bases from J, with 5 bases between. This CDR3 is CASSPASYNEQFF. CDR3 nucleotide sequence: TGCGCCAGCAGCCCGGCCTCCTACAATGAGCAGTTCTTC.

The V gene is TRBV9, the J gene TRBJ2-1; 8 nucleotides align to TRBD2. The CDR3 runs 15 residues. Germline loops: CDR1 SGDLS, CDR2 YYNGEE. The trim removed 3 bases at V and 1 base at J, leaving 3 bases unmatched. The CDR3 region has the DNA TGTGCCAGCAGCGAGACTAGCGCGTCCTACAATGAGCAGTTCTTC. Protein sequence: CASSETSASYNEQFF.

Comment on this clone: At one of its ends the junction is not consistent with the germline gene, which may arise from a read error. The genes are TRBV2 and TRBJ2-1; D uncertain. The CDR3 is made up of 12 amino acids. Per the germline V gene, CDR1 is SNHLY and CDR2 is FYNNEI. The CDR3 sequence: CEWRNLWNEQFF. In DNA, the CDR3 is TGCGAGTGGCGTAACCTCTGGAATGAGCAGTTCTTC.

This clone was observed once. This chain uses TRBV5-1 with TRBJ2-7, with TRBD1 identical over 9 bases. The CDR3 totals 14 residues. J lost 1 base, V lost 4 bases, and 3 bases had no gene match. Germline V gene lookup returns CDR1 SGHRS and CDR2 YFSETQ. The CDR3 here is CASSIDRGSYEQYF. The CDR3, as DNA: TGCGCCAGCAGCATCGACAGGGGGTCCTACGAGCAGTACTTC.

The CDR3, as DNA: TGCGCCAGCAGCCAAGGACAGGGGGCCTATGGCTACACCTTC. It yields the protein CASSQGQGAYGYTF. The rearrangement uses TRBV4-1 and TRBJ1-2, with 10 bases identical to TRBD1. The CDR3 extends over 14 amino acids. Germline V gene lookup returns CDR1 MGHRA and CDR2 YSYEKL. J lost 4 bases, V lost 1 base, and 0 bases had no gene match.

The CDR3: CASSTASGSYNEQFF. The CDR3 DNA sequence: TGTGCCAGTAGTACTGCTAGCGGCTCCTACAATGAGCAGTTCTTC. The rearrangement joins TRBV19 to TRBJ2-1; 7 bases match TRBD2. Germline lookup yields CDR1 LNHDA and CDR2 SQIVND (reference sequence). The J segment lost 0 bases and the V segment lost 4 bases, leaving 3 bases of the junction unmatched. The CDR3 extends over 15 amino acids.